This paragraph covers one TCR beta chain sequence. What it recognizes is unknown. This entry is derived from a study of T cell responses to AZD1222 COVID-19 vaccine. Study-level information: It was second doses at about 4 or about 12 weeks that were pooled. Findings and caveats of the study: Researchers took repertoire samples only after the peak T cell response had come. Clonal diversity was possibly underestimated; the donors were predominantly white British and more often female. A reported finding is that nearly half of spike-specific TCRs target unmutated variant regions.

Trimming cost V 6 bases and J 6 bases, with 28 bases left between them. There are 18 residues in the CDR3. Germline V gene data show CDR1 as LNHDA and CDR2 as SQIVND (reference sequence). This table comes from immunoSEQ multiplex PCR, and its TCRdb copy is limited to in-frame clones, with some not included. This sample carries about 130,000 clones, roughly 88% of them seen once, and the ten largest clones take around 8%. The sample here was peripheral blood, taken on day 0 of AZD1222 vaccination. The chain employs TRBV19 and TRBJ2-3; D is unresolved. The receptor was isolated from an adult in good health. The CDR3 here is CASSPRYMVGSVGDTQYF. CDR3 DNA: TGTGCCAGTAGCCCGAGATATATGGTAGGTTCGGTTGGGGATACGCAGTATTTT.